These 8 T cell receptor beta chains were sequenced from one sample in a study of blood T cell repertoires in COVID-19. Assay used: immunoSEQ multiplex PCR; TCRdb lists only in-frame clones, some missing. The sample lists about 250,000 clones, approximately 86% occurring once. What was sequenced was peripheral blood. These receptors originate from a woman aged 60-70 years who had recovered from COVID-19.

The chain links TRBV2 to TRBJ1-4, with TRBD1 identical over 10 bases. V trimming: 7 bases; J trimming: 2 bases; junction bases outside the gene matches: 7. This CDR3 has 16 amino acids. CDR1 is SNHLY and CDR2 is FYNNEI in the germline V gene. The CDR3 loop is CASNPTGGGTNEKLFF. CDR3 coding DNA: TGTGCCAGCAACCCGACAGGGGGCGGTACTAATGAAAAACTGTTTTTT. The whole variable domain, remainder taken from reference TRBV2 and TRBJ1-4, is EPEVTQTPSHQVTQMGQEVILRCVPISNHLYFYWYRQILGQKVEFLVSFYNNEISEKSEIFDDQFSVERPDGSNFTLKIRSTKLEDSAMYFCASNPTGGGTNEKLFFGSGTQLSVL.

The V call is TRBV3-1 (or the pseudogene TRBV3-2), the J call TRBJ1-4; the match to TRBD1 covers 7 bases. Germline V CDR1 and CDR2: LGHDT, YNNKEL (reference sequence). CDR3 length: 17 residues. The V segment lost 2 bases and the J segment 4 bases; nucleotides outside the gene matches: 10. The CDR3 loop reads CASSQLYPTGSNEKLFF. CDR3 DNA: TGTGCCAGCAGCCAATTATACCCGACAGGGAGTAATGAAAAACTGTTTTTT.

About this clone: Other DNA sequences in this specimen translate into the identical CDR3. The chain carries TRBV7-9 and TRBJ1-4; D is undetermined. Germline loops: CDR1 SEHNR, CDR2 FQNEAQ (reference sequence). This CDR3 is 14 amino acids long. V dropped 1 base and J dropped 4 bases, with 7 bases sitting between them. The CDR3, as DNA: TGTGCCAGCAGCTTAGGGGGAGTTAATGAAAAACTGTTTTTT. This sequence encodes CASSLGGVNEKLFF.

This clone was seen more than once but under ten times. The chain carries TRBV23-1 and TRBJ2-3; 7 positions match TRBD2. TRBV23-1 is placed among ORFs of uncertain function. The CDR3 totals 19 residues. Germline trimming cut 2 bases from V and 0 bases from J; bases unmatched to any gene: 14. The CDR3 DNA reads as TGCGCCAGCAGTCAAATATCGGAACTACTAGCGCCCAGCACAGATACGCAGTATTTT. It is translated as CASSQISELLAPSTDTQYF.

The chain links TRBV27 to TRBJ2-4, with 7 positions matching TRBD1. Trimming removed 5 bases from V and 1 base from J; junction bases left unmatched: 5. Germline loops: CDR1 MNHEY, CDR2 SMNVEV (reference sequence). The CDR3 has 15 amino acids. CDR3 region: CASSLTGWAKNIQYF. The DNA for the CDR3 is TGTGCCAGCAGTCTGACAGGGTGGGCCAAAAACATTCAGTACTTC.

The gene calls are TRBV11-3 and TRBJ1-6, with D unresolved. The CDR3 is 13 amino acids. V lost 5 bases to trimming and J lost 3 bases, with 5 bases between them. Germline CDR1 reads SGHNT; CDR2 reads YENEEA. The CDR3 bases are TGTGCCAGCAGCACTATCTATAATTCACCCCTCCACTTT. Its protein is CASSTIYNSPLHF.

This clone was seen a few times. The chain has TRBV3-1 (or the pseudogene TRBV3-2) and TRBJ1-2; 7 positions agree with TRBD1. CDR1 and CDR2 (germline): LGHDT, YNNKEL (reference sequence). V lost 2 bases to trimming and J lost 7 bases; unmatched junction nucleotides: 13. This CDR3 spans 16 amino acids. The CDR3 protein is CASSQMWIDRAIGYTF. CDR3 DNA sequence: TGTGCCAGCAGCCAAATGTGGATAGACAGGGCGATTGGCTACACCTTC.

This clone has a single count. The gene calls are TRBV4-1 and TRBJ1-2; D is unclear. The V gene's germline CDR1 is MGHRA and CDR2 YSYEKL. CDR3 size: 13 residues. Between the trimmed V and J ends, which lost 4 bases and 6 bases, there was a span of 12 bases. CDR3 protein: CASSPPLRNGYTF. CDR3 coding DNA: TGCGCCAGCAGCCCACCCCTGAGGAATGGCTACACCTTC.